The next 26 T cell receptor beta chains were all read from a single sample in a study of T cell responses to AZD1222 COVID-19 vaccine. Repertoires were generated with immunoSEQ multiplex PCR, while TCRdb's copy carries only in-frame clones and drops some. Of about 150,000 clones in the sample, 70% to 90% were seen once. Sequenced here: peripheral blood, sampled after recovery from COVID-19. The receptors come from an adult who had recovered from COVID-19.

This clone came up once. V gene TRBV7-3 combines with J gene TRBJ2-7; 8 bases match TRBD1. The V gene end was trimmed by 0 bases and the J gene end by 0 bases; junction bases not matched to a gene: 13. CDR1 is SGHTA, CDR2 FQGTGA, per germline. CDR3 length: 19 amino acids. In nucleotides, the CDR3 is TGTGCCAGCAGCTTAACAGCCACTCCGGGACAGGCTATCTCCTACGAGCAGTACTTC. Translation gives CASSLTATPGQAISYEQYF. The complete variable domain, with remaining parts taken from reference TRBV7-3 and TRBJ2-7, reads GAGVSQTPSNKVTEKGKYVELRCDPISGHTALYWYRQSLGQGPEFLIYFQGTGAADDSGLPNDRFFAVRPEGSVSTLKIQRTERGDSAVYLCASSLTATPGQAISYEQYFGPGTRLTVT.

The chain combines TRBV28 with TRBJ1-1; no clear D gene. CDR1 is MDHEN and CDR2 is SYDVKM in the germline V gene. The CDR3 length is 13 residues. Trimming pared 5 bases from V and 6 bases from J, leaving 13 bases between. In DNA, the CDR3 is TGTGCCAGCAGTCCCCTGATTCCCCCTGAAGCTTTCTTT. Translation: CASSPLIPPEAFF.

The chain recombines TRBV7-8 with TRBJ2-2; D gene unclear. Germline values: CDR1 SGHVS, CDR2 FQNEAQ. V lost 5 bases to trimming and J lost 0 bases, with 10 bases between them. This CDR3 comprises 15 residues. CDR3 nucleotide sequence: TGTGCCAGCAGCCCCGGGCACCCGAACACCGGGGAGCTGTTTTTT. It specifies CASSPGHPNTGELFF.

The chain combines TRBV28 with TRBJ2-1; 10 bases agree with TRBD2. Germline trimming cut 3 bases from V and 0 bases from J; bases unmatched to any gene: 5. From germline, CDR1 is MDHEN and CDR2 SYDVKM. The CDR3 length is 17 residues. For the CDR3, the DNA is TGTGCCAGCAGTTTGGGTAGCGGGAGGTTCTCCTACAATGAGCAGTTCTTC. Its protein is CASSLGSGRFSYNEQFF. The whole variable domain, remainder taken from reference TRBV28 and TRBJ2-1, is DVKVTQSSRYLVKRTGEKVFLECVQDMDHENMFWYRQDPGLGLRLIYFSYDVKMKEKGDIPEGYSVSREKKERFSLILESASTNQTSMYLCASSLGSGRFSYNEQFFGPGTRLTVL.

This clone was counted a single time. At one end, the junction sequence differs from germline, possibly due to a read error. The chain has TRBV7-6 and TRBJ1-4; D might be TRBD1 (5 bases). Germline V gene lookup returns CDR1 SGHVS and CDR2 FNYEAQ. The CDR3 extends over 17 amino acids. CDR3 region: CASNLTPRGGNYEKLFF. The CDR3 DNA reads TGTGCCAGCAACTTAACCCCCCGGGGGGGGAATTATGAAAAACTGTTTTTT.

The chain is built from TRBV18 and TRBJ1-2, with a tentative D call TRBD1 (6 bases). From germline, CDR1 is KGHSH and CDR2 LQKENI. V was trimmed by 5 bases and J by 4 bases, leaving 14 bases between them. The CDR3 totals 14 residues. The CDR3 loop reads CASSKDGGSYGYTF. In DNA form, the CDR3 reads TGTGCCAGCTCAAAGGACGGGGGCAGCTATGGCTACACCTTC.

This chain uses TRBV3-1 (or the pseudogene TRBV3-2) with TRBJ2-7, with D possibly being TRBD2 (6 bases). This CDR3 is built from 14 residues. Germline assignment: CDR1 LGHDT and CDR2 YNNKEL (reference sequence). V gave up 5 bases and J gave up 3 bases, with 14 bases separating them. The DNA of the CDR3 is TGTGCCAGCAGCGCGGGACGGGGATTCTACGAGCAGTACTTC. Translation gives CASSAGRGFYEQYF.

This chain uses TRBV19 with TRBJ2-5; TRBD2 might be the D (6 bases). Trimming cost V 1 base and J 5 bases, with 11 bases left between them. The CDR3 extends over 14 amino acids. Germline CDR1 and CDR2: LNHDA and SQIVND (reference sequence). CDR3 in DNA: TGTGCCAGTAGTATAGTTGGCGGGGAGGAGACCCAGTACTTC. Its protein product is CASSIVGGEETQYF.

J is TRBJ1-5 and V is TRBV19; tentatively, D is TRBD1 (5 bases). The CDR3 runs to 15 residues. Trimming removed 3 bases at V and 2 bases at J, with 11 bases between. Germline values: CDR1 LNHDA, CDR2 SQIVND (reference sequence). This chain's CDR3 is CASSISRGGNQPQHF. The CDR3 DNA follows: TGTGCCAGTAGTATCAGCCGGGGGGGCAATCAGCCCCAGCATTTT.

The CDR3 nucleotides are TGTGCCAGCAGCTTAGTACGGGGATCTGGAAACACCATATATTTT. Its protein product is CASSLVRGSGNTIYF. This chain joins TRBV7-8 and TRBJ1-3; D remains ambiguous. There are 15 residues in the CDR3. CDR1 is SGHVS and CDR2 is FQNEAQ in the germline V gene. The V gene lost 1 base and the J gene lost 1 base, with 8 bases spanning the gap.

This chain's CDR3 is CASSLDRTGIGYTF. CDR3 in DNA: TGTGCCAGCAGCTTGGACCGGACTGGCATAGGCTACACCTTC. The gene calls are TRBV5-6 and TRBJ1-2; D unclear. V lost 0 bases and J lost 8, with 14 bases in between. The CDR3 sequence is 14 residues long. Germline CDR1 reads SGHDT; CDR2 reads YYEEEE.

V gene TRBV27 combines with J gene TRBJ1-4; no firm D call. Trimming pared 7 bases from V and 5 bases from J, leaving 17 bases between. This CDR3 is built from 15 residues. Germline CDR1 MNHEY, CDR2 SMNVEV (reference sequence). The CDR3 bases are TGTGCCAGCACTAAGACCGGGGTTATGAATGAAAAACTGTTTTTT. It codes for CASTKTGVMNEKLFF.

The V call is TRBV9, the J call TRBJ2-3, with 10 nucleotides matching TRBD2. The CDR3 spans 16 residues. Germline loops: CDR1 SGDLS, CDR2 YYNGEE. V shed 2 bases, J shed 6 bases, and the junction held 9 bases outside the gene matches. CDR3 bases: TGTGCCAGCAGCGTGTCAAGCGGGGGGGATCTGGATACGCAGTATTTT. It codes for CASSVSSGGDLDTQYF.

This chain connects TRBV27 to TRBJ1-2; D is possibly TRBD1 (5 bases). Trimming removed 5 bases from V and 4 bases from J, with 17 bases in between. Looked up from germline, CDR1 is MNHEY and CDR2 is SMNVEV (reference sequence). This CDR3 comprises 15 residues. In DNA, the CDR3 is TGTGCCAGCAGTCCCATCCAGGGTGACTCCTATGGCTACACCTTC. Translating gives CASSPIQGDSYGYTF.

In its sample, this clone was seen a few times. The chain carries TRBV10-2 and TRBJ2-3, with TRBD2 identical over 13 bases. There are 15 residues in the CDR3. The germline gives CDR1 WSHSY, CDR2 SAAADI. J gave up 2 bases and V 7 bases, and 3 bases lay outside the gene matches. CDR3: CASTGLAGTTDTQYF. The CDR3 nucleotides are TGCGCCAGCACGGGACTAGCGGGAACCACAGATACGCAGTATTTT.

The V and J genes are TRBV5-5 and TRBJ2-1; 8 bases match TRBD1. Trimming cost V 4 bases and J 3 bases; bases outside gene matches: 9. The CDR3 is made up of 16 amino acids. CDR1 is SGHKS and CDR2 is YYEKEE in the germline V gene (reference sequence). CDR3 nucleotide sequence: TGTGCCAGCAGCCCGTGGACAGGGTTCCTCTACAATGAGCAGTTCTTC. Amino acids: CASSPWTGFLYNEQFF.

Turning to this clone: Other DNA sequences from this sample encode an identical CDR3 as well. The V call is TRBV5-1, the J call TRBJ2-2, with TRBD1 matching 10 bases. CDR1 SGHRS and CDR2 YFSETQ come from the germline V gene. V shed 4 bases, J shed 5 bases, and the junction held 5 bases outside the gene matches. This CDR3 spans 15 amino acids. CDR3 region: CASSPRTGGTGELFF. The CDR3 DNA reads as TGCGCCAGCAGCCCGCGGACAGGGGGAACCGGGGAGCTGTTTTTT.

The chain recombines TRBV29-1 with TRBJ1-1, with TRBD1 matching over 8 bases. This CDR3 is 14 amino acids long. The V and J ends lost 7 bases and 4 bases, in that order; junction bases with no gene match: 11. Germline assignment: CDR1 SQVTM and CDR2 ANQGSEA. The CDR3 sequence: CSAEGQGLATEAFF. Written as DNA, the CDR3 is TGCAGCGCCGAAGGACAGGGCTTGGCCACTGAAGCTTTCTTT. Variable domain in full (rest from reference TRBV29-1 and TRBJ1-1): SAVISQKPSRDICQRGTSLTIQCQVDSQVTMMFWYRQQPGQSLTLIATANQGSEATYESGFVIDKFPISRPNLTFSTLTVSNMSPEDSSIYLCSAEGQGLATEAFFGQGTRLTVV.

The rearrangement joins TRBV29-1 to TRBJ1-2; D is possibly TRBD1 (6 bases). Germline V gives CDR1 SQVTM, CDR2 ANQGSEA. CDR3 length equals 13 residues. V was cut by 5 bases and J by 4 bases, with 14 bases left in between. As DNA, the CDR3 is TGCAGCGTTACAGGGATCAGTAGCTATGGCTACACCTTC. This translates into CSVTGISSYGYTF.

This clone has a handful of counts. The chain joins TRBV28 to TRBJ1-1; no clear D. In germline, CDR1 is MDHEN, CDR2 SYDVKM. This CDR3 has 10 residues. The V end lost 9 bases, the J end lost 1 base, and 3 bases lay between the germline ends. CDR3 coding DNA: TGTGCCAGGCCGAACACTGAAGCTTTCTTT. This gives the protein CARPNTEAFF. Variable domain in full (rest from reference TRBV28 and TRBJ1-1): DVKVTQSSRYLVKRTGEKVFLECVQDMDHENMFWYRQDPGLGLRLIYFSYDVKMKEKGDIPEGYSVSREKKERFSLILESASTNQTSMYLCARPNTEAFFGQGTRLTVV.

This clone was seen a handful of times. The rearrangement joins TRBV4-1 to TRBJ1-6; D gene uncertain. V dropped 4 bases and J dropped 8 bases, with 18 bases sitting between them. CDR3 length: 16 residues. Germline loops: CDR1 MGHRA, CDR2 YSYEKL. The CDR3 region has the DNA TGCGCCAGCAGCCCCTTGGGCCGGGAGAAAGATTCACCCCTCCACTTT. Amino acid sequence: CASSPLGREKDSPLHF.

As regards this clone: The same CDR3 can be traced to other DNA sequences in this sample. This chain uses TRBV19 with TRBJ2-2, with D maybe TRBD2 (6 bases). Germline CDR1 LNHDA, CDR2 SQIVND (reference sequence). The CDR3 totals 14 residues. The ends were cut back, 3 bases at V and 1 base at J, with 6 bases in the middle. Here the CDR3 reads CASSISGNTGELFF. The CDR3 DNA reads as TGTGCCAGTAGTATTAGCGGGAACACCGGGGAGCTGTTTTTT.

This chain joins TRBV5-1 and TRBJ2-2; D gene ambiguous. The germline V gene encodes CDR1 SGHRS and CDR2 YFSETQ. The CDR3 spans 13 residues. Trimming took 0 bases from V and 7 from J, leaving 7 bases between them. The DNA for the CDR3 is TGCGCCAGCAGCTTGGTACCTAGCGGGGAGCTGTTTTTT. Protein product: CASSLVPSGELFF.

This rearrangement joins TRBV2 to TRBJ2-4; tentative D call: TRBD2 (6 bases). Trimming cost V 2 bases and J 0 bases, with 11 bases left between them. The CDR3 runs to 16 residues. In germline, CDR1 is SNHLY, CDR2 FYNNEI. The CDR3 region has the DNA TGTGCCAGCAGTGAATGGTCGGGGGTAGCCAAAAACATTCAGTACTTC. This gives the protein CASSEWSGVAKNIQYF.

The chain uses TRBV9 and TRBJ2-3; 8 positions match TRBD1. The CDR3 runs 16 residues. The germline gives CDR1 SGDLS, CDR2 YYNGEE. V gave up 0 bases and J gave up 5 bases; unmatched junction bases: 8. The CDR3 coding sequence is TGTGCCAGCAGCGTAGAAGACAGGGGCGGCGGAGATACGCAGTATTTT. As protein: CASSVEDRGGGDTQYF.

This sequence joins TRBV28 and TRBJ2-1; 7 bases line up with TRBD2. The J segment lost 7 bases and the V segment lost 5 bases, leaving 8 bases of the junction unmatched. The germline gives CDR1 MDHEN, CDR2 SYDVKM. The CDR3 has 14 residues. CDR3 sequence reads: CASSTVPGRNEQFF. The CDR3 nucleotides read TGTGCCAGCAGTACCGTACCCGGGAGGAATGAGCAGTTCTTC.